Listed here is a single T cell receptor (beta chain). What antigen it recognizes has not been identified. Nothing much larger sits one base from this clone, and base qualities are not available. The sample comes from a study of T-cell memory formation after mild COVID-19 (TCRdb year 2021). Describing the broader study: TCR sequence clusters from the two donors were largely donor specific. Longitudinal TCRalpha and TCRbeta repertoire sequencing tracked T-cell clones expanding and contracting after mild COVID-19 in two donors. The cohort was made up of two young adult volunteers, one female and one male, who were previously healthy. What the authors observed across the whole study: The detection of some responding clones in pre-infection memory suggests that pre-existing cross-reactive memory T cells joined the SARS-CoV-2 response. Balanced CD4/CD8 phenotypes were observed for clones contracting from day 15 to 85, whereas a bias towards CD4+ was observed for a second wave of clones expanding from day 15 to 37. Contracting CD4+ clones appeared mostly in the CM and EM memory subsets, whereas CD8+ clones were enriched in EMRA. SARS-CoV-2 specificity was not confirmed for the second-wave clones peaking on day 37. Only a couple of mild cases were covered in the study, and larger cohorts including severe cases with pre-infection samples were considered necessary.

Trimming removed 5 bases from V and 6 bases from J, leaving 13 bases between the germline ends. The CDR3 goes from the cysteine to the phenylalanine over 12 residues. Only CDR3 DNA remains: 36 bases, in frame from the first base. Sequences DFQATT (CDR1) and SNEGSKA (CDR2) are obtained from the germline V gene (reference sequence). TCRdb shows the sequencer as Illumina NovaSeq 6000. TCRalpha and TCRbeta cDNA libraries were built by 5'RACE with constant-segment primers, adding sample barcodes and unique molecular identifiers. Trizol reagent was used to extract RNA from every sample. Amplification of the libraries took two PCR steps, and the second step added a second sample barcode plus Illumina TruSeq adapters. Sequencing of the libraries was done on an Illumina NovaSeq, producing 2 x 150 bp paired-end reads. As for the authors' bioinformatics: Demultiplexing of reads and collapsing into UMI-guided consensus sequences were performed with migec v1.2.7. With mixcr v2.1.11, UMI consensuses were aligned to TRA and TRB V and J templates and assembled into clonotypes. Clonotypes were classified as expanded or contracted when called significant by both edgeR and NoisET, with noise models trained on biological replicates. For edgeR calls, a false discovery rate-adjusted p below 0.01 and a log2 fold-change threshold of 1 were applied. PCA with hierarchical clustering of max-normalized trajectories of the 1000 most abundant clonotypes was used as exploratory dynamics analysis. The CD4 or CD8 phenotype of responding clones was assigned using the separately sequenced CD4+ and CD8+ repertoires. The public reads were reanalyzed by TCRdb: fastp trimming at Q25, MiXCR alignment, in-frame beta chains only. A single entry per CDR3 protein holds the most common genes and DNA from its merged rows. V and J calls and clone size were set by TCRdb, not the authors. Within this sample are approximately 240,000 distinct CDR3 sequences, with 15% to 20% of them counted one time only. 3% to 4.5% of the sample lies in the top ten.

Ficoll-Paque density gradient centrifugation was used to isolate PBMCs. Material: PBMCs or a T cell subset sorted from them (not recorded which). The rearrangement joined TRBV20-1 to TRBJ1-2; D gene: possibly TRBD1, on 6 matching bases. The origin of this receptor is a man aged 18 to 30 who had mild COVID-19 (a few samples of this study predate the infection). The sample titles of this study are shuffled in the database, so cell type and time point are left out; the donor was told from shared clones. The CDR3 protein sequence reads: CSAGLGGDGYTF. The DNA is TGCAGTGCTGGCCTGGGGGGCGATGGCTACACCTTC.